These 21 T cell receptor beta chains share one sample of origin, sequenced in a study of CD8+CD57+ T cells in acquired aplastic anemia. TCR beta VDJ and CDR3 profiles were obtained from a genomic DNA template. TCRdb passed the reads through MiXCR, listing each CDR3 protein once. The table includes about 110,000 distinct CDR3 sequences, 40% to 60% detected once. The sample taken for sequencing was sorted CD4+, CD8+, or CD8+CD57+ T cells (not recorded which) from PBMCs. The receptors were sampled from a human donor in good health, serving as a control.

This clonotype showed up just once. This chain joins TRBV11-2 and TRBJ2-7; tentatively, D is TRBD1 (6 bases). The CDR3 runs to 15 residues. V was trimmed by 9 bases and J by 3 bases, leaving 21 bases between them. Germline CDR1 reads SGHAT; CDR2 reads FQNNGV. CDR3 sequence reads: CASSKERGRDYEQYF. The CDR3 nucleotides are TGTGCCAGTAGCAAGGAGAGGGGGAGAGACTACGAGCAGTACTTC.

The chain carries TRBV20-1 and TRBJ2-1; D remains ambiguous. V was cut by 3 bases and J by 7 bases, with 16 bases left in between. Germline V CDR1 and CDR2: DFQATT, SNEGSKA (reference sequence). The CDR3 runs to 14 residues. The CDR3 sequence is CSASKGSAENEQFF. In DNA, the CDR3 is TGCAGTGCTAGTAAGGGTTCGGCAGAGAATGAGCAGTTCTTC.

This sequence joins TRBV19 and TRBJ1-6, with D unresolved. The ends were cut back, 5 bases at V and 8 bases at J, with 7 bases in the middle. The CDR3 loop spans 12 amino acids. Germline V lookup: CDR1 LNHDA, CDR2 SQIVND (reference sequence). The CDR3 spells CASSFGDSPLHF. The CDR3 bases are TGTGCCAGTAGTTTCGGAGATTCACCCCTCCACTTT.

The table lists this clonotype with many counts. The J gene is TRBJ2-7, the V gene TRBV6-5; no definite D call. The CDR3 length is 13 residues. The germline CDR1 and CDR2 sequences are MNHEY and SVGAGI. V shed 2 bases and J shed 4 bases, with 9 bases lying between them. CDR3 nucleotides: TGTGCCAGCAGTTACGGGCCTCAATACGAGCAGTACTTC. Its protein product is CASSYGPQYEQYF.

By sample share, this clonotype is medium-sized. The chain is built from TRBV29-1 and TRBJ1-2, with D tentatively TRBD1 (5 bases). Trimming stripped 4 bases from V and 3 bases from J, with 12 bases between. Germline assignment: CDR1 SQVTM and CDR2 ANQGSEA. This CDR3 has 13 residues. DNA of the CDR3: TGCAGCGTTGTCAGGGATGGGTACTATGGCTACACCTTC. It is translated as CSVVRDGYYGYTF. Variable domain in full (rest from reference TRBV29-1 and TRBJ1-2): SAVISQKPSRDICQRGTSLTIQCQVDSQVTMMFWYRQQPGQSLTLIATANQGSEATYESGFVIDKFPISRPNLTFSTLTVSNMSPEDSSIYLCSVVRDGYYGYTFGSGTRLTVV.

This clonotype was observed once. The chain combines TRBV29-1 with TRBJ1-2; 7 bases agree with TRBD1. The V segment lost 2 bases and the J segment 4 bases; nucleotides outside the gene matches: 1. Germline loops: CDR1 SQVTM, CDR2 ANQGSEA. The CDR3 is 12 amino acids. The DNA for the CDR3 is TGCAGCGTTGAACGGGACAGCTATGGCTACACCTTC. Protein: CSVERDSYGYTF.

Ten or more counts support this clonotype. The V gene is TRBV9, the J gene TRBJ1-5; D not certain. Trimming removed 0 bases from V and 1 base from J, with 2 bases in between. CDR3 length: 13 amino acids. The germline gives CDR1 SGDLS, CDR2 YYNGEE. The CDR3 DNA is TGTGCCAGCAGCGTAGGCAGCAATCAGCCCCAGCATTTT. It codes for CASSVGSNQPQHF.

This clonotype has only a few counts. The chain is built from TRBV2 and TRBJ2-3, with D maybe TRBD2 (5 bases). The CDR3 sequence is 14 residues long. From germline, CDR1 is SNHLY and CDR2 FYNNEI. The V and J ends lost 6 bases and 2 bases respectively, with 12 bases between them. Here the CDR3 reads CASSVDWLTDTQYF. CDR3 in DNA: TGTGCCAGCAGCGTGGACTGGCTCACAGATACGCAGTATTTT.

The chain employs TRBV10-3 and TRBJ2-7; D is ambiguous. Germline-derived CDR1 and CDR2 are ENHRY and SYGVKD. V was clipped by 2 bases and J by 3 bases, with 17 bases between them. This CDR3 is 16 amino acids long. The DNA for the CDR3 is TGTGCCATCAGTGAGAACAGCTGGGATAGTTTCTACGAGCAGTACTTC. Translated, it gives CAISENSWDSFYEQYF.

This chain connects TRBV20-1 to TRBJ1-1, with 7 bases identical to TRBD1. The junction had 2 bases not matched to a gene; V was cut back by 1 base and J by 0 bases. CDR1 and CDR2 from the germline V gene are DFQATT and SNEGSKA (reference sequence). This CDR3 comprises 14 residues. CDR3 sequence (DNA): TGCAGTGCTAGAGGAACAGGGGTGAACACTGAAGCTTTCTTT. Residues: CSARGTGVNTEAFF.

The chain is built from TRBV19 and TRBJ2-2; 7 bases are a match to TRBD1. Losses at the gene ends were 9 bases for V and 3 bases for J; bases not matched to a gene: 10. CDR1 is LNHDA and CDR2 is SQIVND in the germline V gene (reference sequence). The CDR3 contains 15 residues. The CDR3 coding sequence is TGTGCCAGCAGCTTCGACAGGGTCGACACCGGGGAGCTGTTTTTT. Protein sequence: CASSFDRVDTGELFF.

The CDR3: CASSEWLDEQYF. CDR3 in DNA: TGTGCCAGCAGTGAGTGGCTAGACGAGCAGTACTTC. V and J are TRBV2 and TRBJ2-7; D gene unclear. V was shortened by 3 bases and J by 5 bases, with 8 bases between the two germline ends. The CDR3 contains 12 residues. Germline V lookup: CDR1 SNHLY, CDR2 FYNNEI.

This clonotype was picked up many times. J is TRBJ1-2 and V is TRBV7-2; TRBD1 aligns across 10 bases. After removal of 5 bases from V and 6 bases from J, the junction contained 6 bases not matched to a gene. Germline CDR1 reads SGHTA; CDR2 reads FQGNSA. The CDR3 sequence is 14 residues long. The CDR3 spells CASSLGQGIDGYTF. CDR3 bases: TGTGCCAGCAGCCTGGGACAGGGGATCGATGGCTACACCTTC.

The chain joins TRBV20-1 to TRBJ1-5, with D possibly TRBD1 on 5 matching bases. Trimming pared 6 bases from V and 5 bases from J, leaving 17 bases between. CDR3 length: 14 residues. Germline lookup yields CDR1 DFQATT and CDR2 SNEGSKA (reference sequence). The CDR3 DNA is TGCAGTGCCGTCGGGGCGCAGAGCGATCAGCCCCAGCATTTT. Protein sequence: CSAVGAQSDQPQHF.

The V and J genes are TRBV9 and TRBJ1-2; D gene unclear. There are 15 residues in the CDR3. Trimming took 0 bases from V and 8 from J, leaving 17 bases between them. Germline V gives CDR1 SGDLS, CDR2 YYNGEE. The DNA of the CDR3 is TGTGCCAGCAGCGTAGGAGGCCAGGAGCCTTGGGGCTACACCTTC. It encodes CASSVGGQEPWGYTF.

The table lists this clonotype with many counts. The chain has TRBV4-3 and TRBJ1-6; 9 nucleotides agree with TRBD1. The CDR3 extends over 18 amino acids. CDR1 is LGHNA and CDR2 is YSLEER in the germline V gene. V shed 5 bases, J shed 3 bases, and the junction held 11 bases outside the gene matches. CDR3 sequence (DNA): TGCGCCAGCAGCGAAAACCACGGGACAGGGTACTATAATTCACCCCTCCACTTT. This translates into CASSENHGTGYYNSPLHF.

The chain couples TRBV7-7 to TRBJ2-3; no reliable D call. The germline gives CDR1 SSHAT, CDR2 FNYEAQ (reference sequence). V was pared by 5 bases and J by 10 bases, with 16 bases between. The CDR3 has 13 residues. This CDR3 reads CASSPSLWVPQYF. CDR3 nucleotide sequence: TGTGCCAGCAGCCCATCCCTTTGGGTCCCGCAGTATTTT.

This clonotype was detected a few times. Just one base apart from a much larger clone, this may be a read error. The chain employs TRBV10-3 and TRBJ1-5; no reliable D call. The V and J ends lost 5 bases and 4 bases respectively, with 9 bases between them. This CDR3 has 13 residues. Germline V CDR1 and CDR2: ENHRY, SYGVKD. Here the CDR3 DNA reads TGTGCCATCAGTTCACAGTTTAATCAGCCCCAGCATTTT. Translating it yields CAISSQFNQPQHF.

This clonotype came up many times. The chain recombines TRBV5-6 with TRBJ1-2; unclear D gene. The CDR3 extends over 14 amino acids. V dropped 6 bases and J dropped 4 bases, with 16 bases sitting between them. CDR1 is SGHDT and CDR2 is YYEEEE in the germline V gene. The CDR3 region is CASTLGVSLYGYTF. CDR3 in DNA: TGTGCCAGCACTCTTGGGGTCTCCCTCTATGGCTACACCTTC.

This clonotype was recorded at least ten times. The chain has TRBV6-5 and TRBJ1-1; D not resolved. The CDR3 covers 13 residues. Germline V gene data show CDR1 as MNHEY and CDR2 as SVGAGI. The V end lost 5 bases, the J end lost 6 bases, and 13 bases lay between the germline ends. In nucleotides, the CDR3 is TGTGCCAGCAGTCGGACGTCAATACCTGAAGCTTTCTTT. It is translated as CASSRTSIPEAFF.

The chain uses TRBV2 and TRBJ1-2; weak D call: TRBD1 (5 bases). CDR1 and CDR2 from the germline V gene are SNHLY and FYNNEI. The CDR3 covers 14 residues. V was clipped by 5 bases and J by 0 bases, with 10 bases between them. The CDR3 loop reads CASSTGATNYGYTF. The CDR3 region has the DNA TGTGCCAGCAGTACAGGAGCTACTAACTATGGCTACACCTTC.